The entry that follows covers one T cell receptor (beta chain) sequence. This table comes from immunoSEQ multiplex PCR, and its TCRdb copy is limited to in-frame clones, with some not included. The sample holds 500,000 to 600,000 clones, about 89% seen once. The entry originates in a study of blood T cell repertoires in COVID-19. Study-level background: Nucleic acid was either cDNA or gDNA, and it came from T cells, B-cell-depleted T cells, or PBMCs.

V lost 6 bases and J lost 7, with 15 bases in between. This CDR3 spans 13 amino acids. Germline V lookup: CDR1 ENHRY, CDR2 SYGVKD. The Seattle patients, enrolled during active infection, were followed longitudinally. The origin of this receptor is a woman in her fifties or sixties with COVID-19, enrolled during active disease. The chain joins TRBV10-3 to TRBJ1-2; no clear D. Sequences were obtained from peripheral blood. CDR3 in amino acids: CAISEGGRGGYTF. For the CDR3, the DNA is TGTGCCATCAGCGAAGGAGGGCGGGGTGGCTACACCTTC.